What follows are 14 T cell receptor beta chains derived from one specimen sequenced in a study of T cells in Graves' hyperthyroidism and ophthalmopathy (dated by TCRdb to between 2018 and 2020). Library construction relied on multiplex PCR. The listed sequencing device is Illumina HiSeq 2000. The TCR beta CDR3 regions were amplified from RNA transcripts. The first round of RT-PCR for the TCR CDR3 was performed with the HTBI primer set and the Qiagen OneStep RT-PCR kit. TCRdb itself trimmed the public reads at Q25 with fastp, ran MiXCR and retained productive beta chains. When rows share a CDR3 protein, they turn into one entry using the most common DNA and genes. The sample has about 300,000 distinct CDR3 sequences on record, under 30% of them singletons. Around 28% of the sample belongs to the ten largest clones. Sequenced input: blood. The receptors come from a man aged 35-49 years with Graves' hyperthyroidism that later progressed to Graves' ophthalmopathy.

In this sample, this clonotype turned up many times. Just one base apart from a much larger clone, this may be a read error. This sequence joins TRBV12-5 and TRBJ2-7; 10 bases are a match to TRBD2. V lost 2 bases to trimming and J lost 6 bases; unmatched junction nucleotides: 7. Per germline, CDR1 LGHNT and CDR2 FRNRAP. The CDR3 is 15 residues long. DNA for the CDR3: TGTGCTAGTGGTTTGCCCCGGACTAGCGGTTGCGAGCAGTACTTC. Translated: CASGLPRTSGCEQYF.

There are many counts of this clonotype. The chain recombines TRBV27 with TRBJ2-7, with D tentatively TRBD1 (5 bases). Trimming pared 5 bases from V and 3 bases from J, leaving 17 bases between. CDR3 length: 15 amino acids. Germline lookup yields CDR1 MNHEY and CDR2 SMNVEV (reference sequence). DNA of the CDR3: TGTGCCAGCAGTGCTCAGGGTTCCTTCAGCTACGAGCAGTACTTC. Translation: CASSAQGSFSYEQYF.

CDR3 in DNA: TGTGCCAGCATGGGACAGGGGGCTTTGGGAGAGACCCAGTACTTC. It yields the protein CASMGQGALGETQYF. This sequence joins TRBV7-8 and TRBJ2-5, with TRBD1 matching over 12 bases. The CDR3 is made up of 15 amino acids. V was pared by 7 bases and J by 4 bases, with 7 bases of the junction left unmatched. Germline loops: CDR1 SGHVS, CDR2 FQNEAQ.

The chain links TRBV6-1 to TRBJ2-5; D perhaps matches TRBD1 (6 bases). The germline V and J ends were trimmed by 6 bases and 5 bases, with 16 bases remaining between them. This CDR3 has 14 residues. Germline lookup yields CDR1 MNHNS and CDR2 SASEGT. The CDR3 protein is CASSKNRVGETQYF. CDR3 nucleotides: TGTGCCAGCAGCAAAAACAGGGTTGGGGAGACCCAGTACTTC.

The J gene is TRBJ2-5, the V gene TRBV7-2; D remains unclear. V lost 1 base and J 8 bases, leaving 20 bases between the germline ends. This CDR3 is 16 amino acids long. Germline assignment: CDR1 SGHTA and CDR2 FQGNSA. CDR3 sequence reads: CASSLGAAGWFGTQYF. The CDR3 nucleotides are TGTGCCAGCAGCTTAGGGGCGGCTGGCTGGTTTGGTACCCAGTACTTC.

The chain employs TRBV2 and TRBJ1-1; TRBD1 might be the D (6 bases). Germline V gene lookup returns CDR1 SNHLY and CDR2 FYNNEI. V was cut by 5 bases and J by 11 bases, with 18 bases left in between. The CDR3 is 13 residues long. The CDR3 region is CASSYRAGVAAFF. Here the CDR3 DNA reads TGTGCCAGCAGTTACCGGGCAGGGGTGGCCGCTTTCTTT.

This clonotype was seen repeatedly, ten times or more. For the CDR3, the DNA is TGTGCCAGCAGTTCCGGGACAGGGGTATTTGGGGCCAACGTCCTGACTTTC. As protein: CASSSGTGVFGANVLTF. V gene TRBV28 combines with J gene TRBJ2-6, with 10 bases identical to TRBD1. Germline V lookup: CDR1 MDHEN, CDR2 SYDVKM. With V trimmed by 4 bases and J by 3 bases, 6 bases remained unmatched. This CDR3 is built from 17 residues.

To note about this clonotype: A much more abundant neighbour one base away suggests this may be a read error. The CDR3 region has the DNA TGTGCCAGCAGCCAAGGGACAGGGAGCAATCAGCCCCAGCATTTT. Translating it yields CASSQGTGSNQPQHF. The chain couples TRBV3-1 to TRBJ1-5; TRBD1 aligns across 8 bases. The CDR3 has 15 amino acids. Germline CDR1 is LGHDT and CDR2 is YNNKEL (reference sequence). The junction had 0 bases not matched to a gene; V was cut back by 1 base and J by 1 base.

This clonotype was seen many times. V gene TRBV5-1 combines with J gene TRBJ1-1; D gene uncertain. This CDR3 is built from 13 residues. Germline V gene sequence: CDR1 SGHRS, CDR2 YFSETQ. V lost 4 bases and J lost 8, with 15 bases in between. The CDR3, as DNA: TGCGCCAGCAGCCCCGAGAACTGGCAGGAAGCTTTCTTT. Amino acids: CASSPENWQEAFF. The full variable domain, in which reference TRBV5-1 and TRBJ1-1 provide the parts outside the CDR3, is KAGVTQTPRYLIKTRGQQVTLSCSPISGHRSVSWYQQTPGQGLQFLFEYFSETQRNKGNFPGRFSGRQFSNSRSEMNVSTLELGDSALYLCASSPENWQEAFFGQGTRLTVV.

The chain combines TRBV11-3 with TRBJ2-7; TRBD2 agrees at 13 bases. CDR1 SGHNT and CDR2 YENEEA come from the germline V gene. V lost 6 bases to trimming and J lost 4 bases; unmatched junction nucleotides: 6. The CDR3 length is 15 residues. The CDR3 sequence is CASSVTSGRGYEQYF. CDR3 DNA: TGTGCCAGCAGTGTTACTAGCGGGAGGGGGTACGAGCAGTACTTC.

This clonotype was found once. V gene TRBV7-2 combines with J gene TRBJ1-3, with no clear D. The CDR3 spans 15 residues. In germline, CDR1 is SGHTA, CDR2 FQGNSA. Trimming removed 5 bases from V and 0 bases from J, with 11 bases in between. CDR3 protein: CASSPLDVSGNTIYF. CDR3 nucleotides: TGTGCCAGCAGCCCCCTGGACGTCTCTGGAAACACCATATATTTT.

This clonotype appeared many times. J is TRBJ1-2 and V is TRBV3-1; 7 bases align to TRBD1. The CDR3 totals 12 residues. Trimming cost V 0 bases and J 14 bases; bases outside gene matches: 6. Per the germline V gene, CDR1 is LGHDT and CDR2 is YNNKEL (reference sequence). The CDR3 loop reads CASSQDQDRRTF. The CDR3 nucleotides are TGTGCCAGCAGCCAAGATCAGGACAGGCGGACCTTC.

This clonotype came up many times. This chain uses TRBV20-1 with TRBJ1-6, with TRBD1 matching over 8 bases. From germline, CDR1 is DFQATT and CDR2 SNEGSKA (reference sequence). The CDR3 length is 18 residues. Trimming removed 1 base from V and 2 bases from J; junction bases left unmatched: 10. The CDR3 sequence: CSARGQGAPQPYNSPLHF. The CDR3 DNA is TGCAGTGCTAGAGGCCAGGGGGCTCCCCAACCCTATAATTCACCCCTCCACTTT.

This clonotype was seen a handful of times. This chain connects TRBV27 to TRBJ2-7; no definite D call. This CDR3 contains 15 residues. Trimming stripped 0 bases from V and 3 bases from J, with 12 bases between. The germline V gene has CDR1 MNHEY and CDR2 SMNVEV (reference sequence). CDR3 loop: CASSLSQALRYEQYF. As DNA, the CDR3 is TGTGCCAGCAGTTTATCGCAGGCCCTCCGCTACGAGCAGTACTTC.